Listed below are T cell receptor beta chains from one sample, sequenced in a study of human T cells and chemical hapten exposure. TCRdb used MiXCR to reprocess the RACE reads, holding one entry per CDR3 protein. The sample contains under 300,000 distinct CDR3 sequences, approximately 8.6% of which appear only once. The sample in question was whole blood, obtained in connection with sensitization to the hapten diphenylcyclopropenone (DPC). The receptors stem from a woman in her 40s with alopecia areata. Some clones in this sample may be carry-over from other donors' samples. The CDR3 runs from the conserved cysteine through the conserved F or W. The D gene is left open where the match is weak. The size of a clone is reported for some rows only, either as once, few or many, or as a class for expanded clones.

V	J	size	length	D	CDR3	DNA
TRBV7-2	TRBJ2-6	few	17	.	CASFSPGEPPGANVLTF	TGTGCCAGCTTCTCCCCTGGGGAGCCACCTGGGGCCAACGTCCTGACTTTC
TRBV12-3/TRBV12-4	TRBJ1-5	.	16	.	CASSLFHAGGGQPQHF	TGTGCCAGCAGTTTATTCCATGCTGGGGGGGGTCAGCCCCAGCATTTT
TRBV27	TRBJ2-6	many	13	.	CASSLTGANVLTF	TGCGCCAGCAGCTTGACTGGGGCCAACGTCCTGACTTTC
TRBV27	TRBJ2-5	.	15	.	CASSRWGETHETQYF	TGTGCCAGCAGCCGGTGGGGGGAGACCCATGAGACCCAGTACTTC
TRBV2	TRBJ2-2	once	15	.	CASTKGPSATGELFF	TGTGCCAGCACCAAAGGCCCTAGCGCAACCGGGGAGCTGTTTTTT
TRBV10-3	TRBJ2-5	many	14	.	CAISAAALQETQYF	TGTGCCATCAGTGCGGCAGCCCTCCAAGAGACCCAGTACTTC
TRBV7-9	TRBJ1-5	many	13	.	CASSLVGNQPQHF	TGTGCCAGCAGCTTAGTCGGCAATCAGCCCCAGCATTTT
TRBV5-1	TRBJ1-3	.	16	TRBD1	CASSSGTATSGNTIYF	TGCGCCAGCAGCTCCGGGACAGCAACCTCTGGAAACACCATATATTTT
TRBV5-1	TRBJ2-3	many	16	.	CASSLDSRSSTDTQYF	TGCGCCAGCAGCTTGGACAGCCGCTCTAGCACAGATACGCAGTATTTT
TRBV6-4	TRBJ2-1	few	14	.	CASRRLDPYNEQFF	TGTGCCAGCAGACGGTTGGACCCCTACAATGAGCAGTTCTTC
TRBV29-1	TRBJ2-3	.	15	TRBD2	CSVVPGTTSTDTQYF	TGCAGCGTGGTACCAGGGACTACGAGCACAGATACGCAGTATTTT
TRBV28	TRBJ2-7	.	14	TRBD1	CASSSGQGTYEQYF	TGTGCCAGCAGTTCGGGACAGGGAACCTACGAGCAGTACTTC
TRBV6-6	TRBJ2-1	few	21	TRBD2	CASSFLTEGLAGKTSYNEQFF	TGTGCCAGCAGTTTCCTGACGGAGGGACTAGCGGGAAAGACCTCCTACAATGAGCAGTTCTTC
TRBV10-3	TRBJ2-1	few	15	TRBD1	CAISDPGQGGNEQFF	TGTGCCATCAGTGACCCGGGACAGGGGGGCAATGAGCAGTTCTTC
TRBV5-1	TRBJ2-1	.	15	.	CASQGVPGSHNEQFF	TGCGCCAGCCAAGGGGTTCCCGGGTCCCACAATGAGCAGTTCTTC
TRBV6-2/TRBV6-3	TRBJ2-7	many	15	.	CASSRPPAGQYEQYF	TGTGCCAGCAGTCGCCCCCCTGCGGGACAATACGAGCAGTACTTC
TRBV6-5	TRBJ1-2	.	14	TRBD1	CASTPGQGHYGYTF	TGTGCCAGCACTCCGGGACAGGGGCACTATGGCTACACCTTC
TRBV5-1	TRBJ1-2	.	15	TRBD1	CASSSGTTGGGGYTF	TGCGCCAGCAGCTCGGGTACAACAGGGGGAGGCGGCTACACCTTC
TRBV12-3/TRBV12-4	TRBJ2-3	few	17	.	CASSLSPSVAVLDTQYF	TGTGCCAGCAGTTTGAGTCCGTCGGTAGCGGTCTTAGATACGCAGTATTTT
TRBV7-2	TRBJ2-5	many	15	TRBD2	CASSLAPGGQETQYF	TGTGCCAGCAGCTTAGCGCCGGGGGGGCAAGAGACCCAGTACTTC
TRBV20-1	TRBJ1-4	few	16	TRBD1	CSARAMGQTTNEKLFF	TGCAGTGCTAGAGCAATGGGACAGACAACTAATGAAAAACTGTTTTTT
TRBV29-1	TRBJ1-2	few	14	.	CSVRTGSGARGYTF	TGCAGCGTTCGAACGGGCTCGGGGGCACGGGGCTACACCTTC
TRBV19	TRBJ2-5	.	15	TRBD2	CASSIGLASQETQYF	TGTGCCAGTAGTATCGGACTAGCGAGCCAAGAGACCCAGTACTTC
TRBV5-1	TRBJ2-7	few	15	.	CASSLVQGADYEQYF	TGCGCCAGCAGCTTGGTACAGGGCGCGGACTACGAGCAGTACTTC
TRBV3-1	TRBJ2-5	many	15	TRBD2	CASSQGLAGGETQYF	TGTGCCAGCAGCCAAGGACTAGCGGGAGGAGAGACCCAGTACTTC
TRBV12-3/TRBV12-4	TRBJ2-1	many	14	.	CASSLAGGTNEQFF	TGTGCCAGCAGTTTAGCGGGAGGAACAAATGAGCAGTTCTTC
TRBV5-6	TRBJ1-2	many	15	.	CASSLMRSWVYGYTF	TGTGCCAGCAGCTTAATGAGGAGCTGGGTCTATGGCTACACCTTC
TRBV4-2	TRBJ1-4	few	13	.	CASSPRGREKLFF	TGTGCCAGCAGCCCCAGGGGAAGGGAAAAACTGTTTTTT
TRBV6-2/TRBV6-3	TRBJ2-3	.	15	.	CASSYTGVRTDTQYF	TGTGCCAGCAGTTACACGGGAGTAAGGACAGATACGCAGTATTTT
TRBV27	TRBJ2-7	.	18	TRBD2	CASSSNALLLAGRYEQYF	TGTGCCAGCAGTTCTAACGCTCTGTTACTAGCGGGAAGGTACGAGCAGTACTTC
TRBV6-2/TRBV6-3	TRBJ1-5	.	14	.	CASSYFPKGQPQHF	TGTGCCAGCAGTTACTTCCCGAAGGGTCAGCCCCAGCATTTT
TRBV10-3	TRBJ2-7	.	12	.	CAISSSSYEQYF	TGTGCCATCAGTTCTAGCTCCTACGAGCAGTACTTC
TRBV10-3	TRBJ1-5	.	13	TRBD1	CAIKGQEDQPQHF	TGTGCCATCAAGGGACAGGAAGATCAGCCCCAGCATTTT
TRBV28	TRBJ1-5	many	14	.	CASRSPTRSQPQHF	TGTGCCAGCAGATCTCCCACGAGGAGTCAGCCCCAGCATTTT
TRBV4-3	TRBJ2-2	.	15	.	CASSQDLRSFGELFF	TGCGCCAGCAGCCAAGACTTGCGCAGCTTCGGGGAGCTGTTTTTT
TRBV28	TRBJ1-4	.	13	.	CASVDSLNEKLFF	TGTGCCAGCGTGGACAGTCTTAATGAAAAACTGTTTTTT
TRBV29-1	TRBJ2-4	many	12	.	CSVELAKNIQYF	TGCAGCGTTGAGCTAGCCAAAAACATTCAGTACTTC
TRBV5-1	TRBJ1-4	.	15	.	CASRRAPGHNEKLFF	TGCGCCAGCAGGAGAGCACCGGGACACAATGAAAAACTGTTTTTT
TRBV12-3/TRBV12-4	TRBJ2-2	few	17	.	CASIQGGYKARTGELFF	TGTGCCAGCATTCAAGGGGGATACAAGGCAAGGACCGGGGAGCTGTTTTTT
TRBV7-2	TRBJ2-5	few	16	.	CASSPNQGGSQETQYF	TGTGCCAGCAGCCCCAATCAGGGGGGGTCCCAAGAGACCCAGTACTTC
TRBV29-1	TRBJ2-7	.	13	TRBD2	CSVERGRNDEQYF	TGCAGCGTTGAACGCGGGAGAAATGACGAGCAGTACTTC
TRBV7-2	TRBJ1-1	few	15	.	CASSPQTLPNTEAFF	TGTGCCAGCAGCCCTCAAACGTTACCGAACACTGAAGCTTTCTTT
TRBV2	TRBJ2-7	.	17	TRBD2	CASSPGLAGGLEDEQYF	TGTGCCAGCTCACCGGGACTAGCGGGAGGGCTTGAGGACGAGCAGTACTTC
TRBV29-1	TRBJ2-7	.	12	.	CSVGGQPYEQYF	TGCAGCGTCGGGGGACAGCCCTACGAGCAGTACTTC
TRBV7-2	TRBJ2-3	.	16	TRBD2	CASSSGLAGGSDTQYF	TGTGCCAGCAGCTCCGGACTAGCGGGAGGTTCAGATACGCAGTATTTT
TRBV7-9	TRBJ2-3	few	17	.	CASSLGRGAGGADTQYF	TGTGCCAGCAGCTTAGGACGAGGCGCCGGAGGTGCAGATACGCAGTATTTT
TRBV7-9	TRBJ2-1	.	12	.	CASTRGEDEQFF	TGTGCCAGCACCCGAGGGGAGGATGAGCAGTTCTTC
TRBV6-5	TRBJ1-4	few	15	.	CASSYSGRANEKLFF	TGTGCCAGCAGTTACTCCGGACGGGCAAATGAAAAACTGTTTTTT